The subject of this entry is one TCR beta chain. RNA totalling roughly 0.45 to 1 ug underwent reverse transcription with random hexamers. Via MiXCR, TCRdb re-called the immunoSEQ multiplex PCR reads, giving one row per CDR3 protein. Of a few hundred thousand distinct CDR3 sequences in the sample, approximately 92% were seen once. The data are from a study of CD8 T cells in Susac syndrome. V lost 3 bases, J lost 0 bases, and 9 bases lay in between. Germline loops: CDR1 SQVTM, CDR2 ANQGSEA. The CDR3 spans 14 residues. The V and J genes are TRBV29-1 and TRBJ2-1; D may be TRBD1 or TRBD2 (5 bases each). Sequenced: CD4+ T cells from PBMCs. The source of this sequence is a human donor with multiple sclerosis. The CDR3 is CSVDPGTSYNEQFF. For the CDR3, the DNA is TGCAGCGTTGACCCGGGGACCTCCTACAATGAGCAGTTCTTC.